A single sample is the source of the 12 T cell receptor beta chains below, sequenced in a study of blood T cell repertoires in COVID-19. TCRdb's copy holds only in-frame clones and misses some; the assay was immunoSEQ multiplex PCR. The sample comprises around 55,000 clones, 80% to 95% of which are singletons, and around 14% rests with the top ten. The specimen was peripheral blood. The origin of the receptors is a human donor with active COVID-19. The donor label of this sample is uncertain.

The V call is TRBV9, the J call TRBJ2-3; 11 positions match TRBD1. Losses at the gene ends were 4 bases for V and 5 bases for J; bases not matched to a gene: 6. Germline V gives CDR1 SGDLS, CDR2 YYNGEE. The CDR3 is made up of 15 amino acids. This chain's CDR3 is CASSSDRGQVDTQYF. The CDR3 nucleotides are TGTGCCAGCAGCTCGGACAGGGGGCAGGTAGATACGCAGTATTTT.

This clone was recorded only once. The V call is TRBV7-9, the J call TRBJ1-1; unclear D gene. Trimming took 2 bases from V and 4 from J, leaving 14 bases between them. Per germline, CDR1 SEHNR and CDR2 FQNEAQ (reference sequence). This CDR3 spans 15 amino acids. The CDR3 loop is CASSLIGEGGTEAFF. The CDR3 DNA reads TGTGCCAGCAGCTTAATCGGGGAAGGCGGCACTGAAGCTTTCTTT.

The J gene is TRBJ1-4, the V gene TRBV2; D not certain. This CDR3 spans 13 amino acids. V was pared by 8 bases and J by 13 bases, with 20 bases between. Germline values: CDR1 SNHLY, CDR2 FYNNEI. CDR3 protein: CASARGRQDTLFF. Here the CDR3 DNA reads TGTGCCAGCGCCCGAGGGAGGCAGGATACACTGTTTTTT.

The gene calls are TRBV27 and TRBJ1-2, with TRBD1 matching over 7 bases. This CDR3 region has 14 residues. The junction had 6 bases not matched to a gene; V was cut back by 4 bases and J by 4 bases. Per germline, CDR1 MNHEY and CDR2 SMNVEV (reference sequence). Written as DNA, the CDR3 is TGTGCCAGCAGTTCCTCCGGGACAGCCTATGGCTACACCTTC. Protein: CASSSSGTAYGYTF.

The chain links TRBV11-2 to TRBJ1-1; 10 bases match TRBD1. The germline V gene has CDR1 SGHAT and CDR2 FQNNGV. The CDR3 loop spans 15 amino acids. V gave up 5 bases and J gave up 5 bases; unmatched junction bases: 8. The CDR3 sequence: CASSLDRGQGTEAFF. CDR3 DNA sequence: TGTGCCAGCAGCCTCGACAGGGGGCAAGGGACTGAAGCTTTCTTT.

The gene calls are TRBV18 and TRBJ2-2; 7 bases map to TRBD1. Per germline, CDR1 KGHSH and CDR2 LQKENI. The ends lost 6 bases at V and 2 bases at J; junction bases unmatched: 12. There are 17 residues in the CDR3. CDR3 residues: CASSPRQGRGNTGELFF. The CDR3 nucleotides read TGTGCCAGCTCGCCCAGACAGGGACGAGGAAACACCGGGGAGCTGTTTTTT.

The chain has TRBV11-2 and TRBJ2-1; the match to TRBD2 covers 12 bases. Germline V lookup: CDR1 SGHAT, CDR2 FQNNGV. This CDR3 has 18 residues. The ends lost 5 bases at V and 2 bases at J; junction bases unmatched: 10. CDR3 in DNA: TGTGCCAGCAGCCCCGGGACTAGCGGGCATTACACCTACAATGAGCAGTTCTTC. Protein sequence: CASSPGTSGHYTYNEQFF.

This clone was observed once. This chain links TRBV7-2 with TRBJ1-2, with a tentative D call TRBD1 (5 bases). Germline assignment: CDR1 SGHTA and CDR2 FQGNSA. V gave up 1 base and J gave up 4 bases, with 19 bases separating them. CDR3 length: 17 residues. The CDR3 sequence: CASSLDPGQGHRYGYTF. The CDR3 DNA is TGTGCCAGCAGCTTAGACCCCGGGCAGGGTCATCGCTATGGCTACACCTTC.

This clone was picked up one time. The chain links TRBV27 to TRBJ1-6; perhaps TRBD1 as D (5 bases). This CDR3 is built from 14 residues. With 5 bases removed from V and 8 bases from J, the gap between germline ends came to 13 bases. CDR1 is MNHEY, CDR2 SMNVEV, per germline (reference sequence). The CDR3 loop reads CASSQTVRDSPLHF. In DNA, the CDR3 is TGTGCCAGCAGTCAGACAGTACGGGATTCACCCCTCCACTTT.

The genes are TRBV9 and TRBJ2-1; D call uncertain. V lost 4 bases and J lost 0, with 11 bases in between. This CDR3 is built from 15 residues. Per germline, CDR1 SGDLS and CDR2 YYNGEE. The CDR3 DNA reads TGTGCCAGCAGCCCTAGTCGAAGCTCCTACAATGAGCAGTTCTTC. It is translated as CASSPSRSSYNEQFF.

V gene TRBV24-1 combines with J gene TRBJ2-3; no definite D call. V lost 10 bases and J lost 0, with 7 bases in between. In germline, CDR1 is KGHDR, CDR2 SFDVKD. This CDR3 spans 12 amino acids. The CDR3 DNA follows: TGTGCCACGGGCCTGAGCACAGATACGCAGTATTTT. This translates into CATGLSTDTQYF.

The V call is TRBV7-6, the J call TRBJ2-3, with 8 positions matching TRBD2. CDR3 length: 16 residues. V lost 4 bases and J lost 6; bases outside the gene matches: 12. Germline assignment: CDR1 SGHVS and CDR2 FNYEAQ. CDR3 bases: TGTGCCAGCAGCTCCCCGGGGGGGGGAAAGGAGGATACGCAGTATTTT. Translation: CASSSPGGGKEDTQYF.